A single sample gave rise to the 28 T cell receptor beta chains below, sequenced in a study of blood T cell repertoires in COVID-19. The table came from immunoSEQ multiplex PCR; TCRdb's copy has only in-frame clones and leaves some out. In the table there are about 390,000 clones, over 75% of which are singletons. What was sequenced was peripheral blood. The receptors originated from a woman aged 55-70 years with COVID-19, enrolled during active disease.

The chain carries TRBV19 and TRBJ1-5, with TRBD1 identical over 10 bases. Germline-derived CDR1 and CDR2 are LNHDA and SQIVND (reference sequence). J lost 2 bases, V lost 4 bases, and 8 bases had no gene match. The CDR3 is 17 amino acids. The CDR3, as DNA: TGTGCCAGTAGTAGAGACAGGGGGCGAGTAGGCAATCAGCCCCAGCATTTT. Its protein product is CASSRDRGRVGNQPQHF.

V usage is TRBV3-1 (or the pseudogene TRBV3-2) and J usage is TRBJ1-6; 10 bases align to TRBD1. The CDR3 is 16 residues long. Unmatched junction bases numbered 5, after V lost 4 bases and J lost 5 bases. Germline V gene sequence: CDR1 LGHDT, CDR2 YNNKEL (reference sequence). CDR3 nucleotides: TGTGCCAGCAGCCGTACGGGACAGGGGAATAATTCACCCCTCCACTTT. Its protein product is CASSRTGQGNNSPLHF.

The gene calls are TRBV11-2 and TRBJ2-3; D unresolved. Trimming removed 0 bases from V and 7 bases from J, with 8 bases in between. Per the germline V gene, CDR1 is SGHAT and CDR2 is FQNNGV. The CDR3 has 13 amino acids. CDR3 sequence: CASSLEAKNTQYF. CDR3 nucleotide sequence: TGTGCCAGCAGCTTAGAAGCCAAAAATACGCAGTATTTT.

The chain joins TRBV5-1 to TRBJ2-6; D perhaps matches TRBD1 (6 bases). The CDR3 consists of 15 residues. Germline V lookup: CDR1 SGHRS, CDR2 YFSETQ. The germline V and J ends were trimmed by 2 bases and 0 bases, with 6 bases remaining between them. The CDR3 here is CASSLQGSGANVLTF. CDR3 nucleotides: TGCGCCAGCAGCTTACAGGGCTCTGGGGCCAACGTCCTGACTTTC. The full variable domain, with the rest looked up from reference TRBV5-1 and TRBJ2-6, is KAGVTQTPRYLIKTRGQQVTLSCSPISGHRSVSWYQQTPGQGLQFLFEYFSETQRNKGNFPGRFSGRQFSNSRSEMNVSTLELGDSALYLCASSLQGSGANVLTFGAGSRLTVL.

This clone was counted once. V usage is TRBV7-8 and J usage is TRBJ1-1; no clear D gene. V was pared by 5 bases and J by 2 bases, with 15 bases between. Germline-derived CDR1 and CDR2 are SGHVS and FQNEAQ. The CDR3 is made up of 15 amino acids. Here the CDR3 DNA reads TGTGCCAGCAGCCCTCAAAACATATTAAACACTGAAGCTTTCTTT. Protein: CASSPQNILNTEAFF.

This clone was seen only a few times. This chain joins TRBV7-3 and TRBJ2-2; TRBD1 might be the D (5 bases). Germline V gives CDR1 SGHTA, CDR2 FQGTGA. Trimming stripped 5 bases from V and 5 bases from J, with 18 bases between. This CDR3 is built from 16 residues. CDR3 in DNA: TGTGCCAGCAGCCCCCACTTAATTGCAGGGACCGGGGAGCTGTTTTTT. Translated: CASSPHLIAGTGELFF.

The rearrangement links TRBV11-2 to TRBJ2-2; D perhaps matches TRBD1 (7 bases). The length of the CDR3 is 18 residues. Trimming removed 5 bases from V and 0 bases from J, with 19 bases in between. Germline V lookup: CDR1 SGHAT, CDR2 FQNNGV. The DNA for the CDR3 is TGTGCCAGCAGCCTAAGGAGGGGGCTTGCCCCGAACACCGGGGAGCTGTTTTTT. Protein: CASSLRRGLAPNTGELFF.

The chain recombines TRBV28 with TRBJ1-5; 10 positions match TRBD1. The length of the CDR3 is 16 residues. The germline V gene encodes CDR1 MDHEN and CDR2 SYDVKM. The junction had 4 bases not matched to a gene; V was cut back by 3 bases and J by 2 bases. CDR3 in DNA: TGTGCCAGCAGTTTGACAGGGGGCGCAGGCAATCAGCCCCAGCATTTT. Its protein product is CASSLTGGAGNQPQHF.

The V gene is TRBV3-1 (or the pseudogene TRBV3-2), the J gene TRBJ2-6; 9 positions agree with TRBD2. Germline loops: CDR1 LGHDT, CDR2 YNNKEL (reference sequence). V lost 4 bases, J lost 2 bases, and 3 bases stayed unmatched. The CDR3 contains 16 residues. The CDR3 here is CASSPGLAPGANVLTF. Here the CDR3 DNA reads TGTGCCAGCAGCCCGGGACTAGCCCCTGGGGCCAACGTCCTGACTTTC.

The genes are TRBV16 and TRBJ2-7; 7 bases align to TRBD1. CDR1 KGHSY and CDR2 FQNENV come from the germline V gene. The CDR3 extends over 14 amino acids. V shed 0 bases, J shed 3 bases, and the junction held 2 bases outside the gene matches. CDR3 loop: CASSQSDRVYEQYF. The CDR3 region has the DNA TGTGCCAGCAGCCAATCTGACAGGGTCTACGAGCAGTACTTC.

The rearrangement joins TRBV6-1 to TRBJ2-2; 8 bases fit TRBD1. This CDR3 comprises 16 residues. Per the germline V gene, CDR1 is MNHNS and CDR2 is SASEGT. V shed 4 bases and J 0 bases; nucleotides not matched to a gene: 4. The CDR3 reads CASSASGQANTGELFF. In nucleotides, the CDR3 is TGTGCCAGCAGTGCCTCGGGACAGGCGAACACCGGGGAGCTGTTTTTT.

This chain joins TRBV9 and TRBJ2-3; D may be TRBD1 (5 bases). The CDR3 is 16 residues long. Germline assignment: CDR1 SGDLS and CDR2 YYNGEE. Between the trimmed V and J ends, which lost 1 base and 0 bases, there was a span of 12 bases. This chain's CDR3 is CASSVKTALSTDTQYF. CDR3 nucleotide sequence: TGTGCCAGCAGCGTAAAGACAGCACTCAGCACAGATACGCAGTATTTT.

The CDR3: CASSPQGGLHEQYF. CDR3 nucleotides: TGTGCCAGCTCACCCCAAGGGGGCTTGCACGAGCAGTACTTC. This chain joins TRBV18 and TRBJ2-7; TRBD1 matches 7 bases. V shed 3 bases, J shed 5 bases, and the junction held 7 bases outside the gene matches. CDR1 is KGHSH and CDR2 is LQKENI in the germline V gene. The CDR3 extends over 14 amino acids.

This chain uses TRBV5-8 with TRBJ2-5, with a possible D match to TRBD2 (5 bases). This CDR3 contains 15 residues. The V gene lost 9 bases and the J gene lost 1 base, with 19 bases spanning the gap. CDR1 and CDR2 (germline): SGHTS, YDEGEE. Here the CDR3 reads CATTFMGRGQETQYF. CDR3 in DNA: TGTGCCACCACTTTTATGGGTCGGGGCCAAGAGACCCAGTACTTC.

The rearrangement joins TRBV24-1 to TRBJ2-2; D not resolved. V was pared by 4 bases and J by 4 bases, with 12 bases between. The CDR3 has 15 amino acids. Germline V gives CDR1 KGHDR, CDR2 SFDVKD. The DNA of the CDR3 is TGTGCCACCAGTGACTCTTCCCCGGGCACCGGGGAGCTGTTTTTT. Encoded protein: CATSDSSPGTGELFF.

The V and J genes are TRBV2 and TRBJ1-1, with D perhaps TRBD1 (6 bases). CDR1 is SNHLY, CDR2 FYNNEI, per germline. Trimming took off 5 bases at V and 8 bases at J, with 24 bases between the two ends. The CDR3 is 16 amino acids. The chain's CDR3 is CASSISGQGSRSEAFF. DNA of the CDR3: TGTGCCAGCAGTATCTCCGGGCAGGGGTCGAGGTCGGAAGCTTTCTTT.

The J gene is TRBJ1-5, the V gene TRBV19, with TRBD1 as a possible D gene (5 bases). Germline CDR1 and CDR2: LNHDA and SQIVND (reference sequence). V was shortened by 6 bases and J by 4 bases, with 10 bases between the two germline ends. The CDR3 length is 13 residues. The CDR3 nucleotides read TGTGCCAGTAGCCGACAGATAAATCAGCCCCAGCATTTT. Amino acids: CASSRQINQPQHF.

V and J are TRBV28 and TRBJ2-5, with 8 positions matching TRBD1. The CDR3 extends over 15 amino acids. With V trimmed by 2 bases and J by 5 bases, 7 bases remained unmatched. Germline CDR1 MDHEN, CDR2 SYDVKM. CDR3: CASSLPRGRGETQYF. In DNA, the CDR3 is TGTGCCAGCAGTTTACCCAGGGGGCGCGGGGAGACCCAGTACTTC. Looking up the rest from reference TRBV28 and TRBJ2-5 gives the full variable domain: DVKVTQSSRYLVKRTGEKVFLECVQDMDHENMFWYRQDPGLGLRLIYFSYDVKMKEKGDIPEGYSVSREKKERFSLILESASTNQTSMYLCASSLPRGRGETQYFGPGTRLLVL.

This clone showed up just once. The V call is TRBV5-1, the J call TRBJ2-2; 10 bases map to TRBD2. CDR1 SGHRS and CDR2 YFSETQ come from the germline V gene. This CDR3 has 17 residues. Unmatched junction bases numbered 8, after V lost 0 bases and J lost 6 bases. The CDR3 reads CASSLAPSGGRPGELFF. In nucleotides, the CDR3 is TGCGCCAGCAGCTTGGCCCCTAGCGGGGGACGTCCCGGGGAGCTGTTTTTT.

This clone is a singleton in its sample. The genes are TRBV5-1 and TRBJ1-2, with 7 bases identical to TRBD1. With V trimmed by 4 bases and J by 8 bases, 8 bases remained unmatched. Germline lookup yields CDR1 SGHRS and CDR2 YFSETQ. The CDR3 is made up of 13 amino acids. CDR3 region: CASSDNRGSGYTF. The CDR3 DNA follows: TGCGCCAGCAGCGATAACAGGGGAAGCGGCTACACCTTC.

This clone was seen only once. The chain uses TRBV18 and TRBJ1-1; 7 nucleotides match TRBD1. The CDR3 consists of 14 residues. Losses at the gene ends were 2 bases for V and 3 bases for J; bases not matched to a gene: 3. Per the germline V gene, CDR1 is KGHSH and CDR2 is LQKENI. The CDR3 nucleotides are TGTGCCAGCTCACCAGAGACAGGGTACACTGAAGCTTTCTTT. It encodes CASSPETGYTEAFF.

The V and J genes are TRBV11-2 and TRBJ2-1, with 10 bases identical to TRBD1. The CDR3 extends over 16 amino acids. Germline CDR1 SGHAT, CDR2 FQNNGV. After removal of 5 bases from V and 9 bases from J, the junction contained 13 bases not matched to a gene. CDR3 amino acids: CASSPRQGAVVGEQFF. The CDR3 nucleotides are TGTGCCAGCAGCCCTCGACAGGGGGCGGTGGTTGGTGAGCAGTTCTTC.

The table lists this clone with a few counts. This chain links TRBV7-9 with TRBJ1-6; tentative D call: TRBD1 (6 bases). Trimming shortened V by 1 base and J by 10 bases, and 11 bases separated the two germline ends. The germline CDR1 and CDR2 sequences are SEHNR and FQNEAQ (reference sequence). CDR3 length equals 14 residues. This chain's CDR3 is CASSLGGGNSPLHF. For the CDR3, the DNA is TGTGCCAGCAGCTTAGGAGGGGGAAACTCACCCCTCCACTTT. The full variable domain, with the rest looked up from reference TRBV7-9 and TRBJ1-6, is DTGVSQNPRHKITKRGQNVTFRCDPISEHNRLYWYRQTLGQGPEFLTYFQNEAQLEKSRLLSDRFSAERPKGSFSTLEIQRTEQGDSAMYLCASSLGGGNSPLHFGNGTRLTVT.

The V and J genes are TRBV27 and TRBJ1-2; no clear D gene. The germline gives CDR1 MNHEY, CDR2 SMNVEV (reference sequence). The CDR3 loop spans 13 amino acids. V was pared by 3 bases and J by 3 bases, with 8 bases between. CDR3 sequence: CASSLGGYYGYTF. Written as DNA, the CDR3 is TGTGCCAGCAGTTTGGGCGGGTACTATGGCTACACCTTC.

This clone was seen only once. This sequence joins TRBV20-1 and TRBJ1-4; 8 bases agree with TRBD1. Germline trimming cut 3 bases from V and 7 bases from J; bases unmatched to any gene: 16. CDR1 and CDR2 (germline): DFQATT, SNEGSKA (reference sequence). This CDR3 contains 17 residues. For the CDR3, the DNA is TGCAGTGCTAGTGTCGGGACAGGCCGCTGGGCGGGTGAAAAACTGTTTTTT. Amino acids: CSASVGTGRWAGEKLFF.

CDR3 nucleotides: TGCGCCAGCAGCCAACTAGCGGGGGGTTTCCCCCCCACAGATACGCAGTATTTT. Translating it yields CASSQLAGGFPPTDTQYF. The chain links TRBV5-1 to TRBJ2-3, with TRBD2 matching 12 bases. The CDR3 extends over 18 amino acids. The V and J ends lost 4 bases and 2 bases, in that order; junction bases with no gene match: 11. The germline V gene encodes CDR1 SGHRS and CDR2 YFSETQ. The whole variable domain, filled in from reference TRBV5-1 and TRBJ2-3, reads KAGVTQTPRYLIKTRGQQVTLSCSPISGHRSVSWYQQTPGQGLQFLFEYFSETQRNKGNFPGRFSGRQFSNSRSEMNVSTLELGDSALYLCASSQLAGGFPPTDTQYFGPGTRLTVL.

DNA for the CDR3: TGTGCCAGCAGAACAGGGTTCCCCAATCAGCCCCAGCATTTT. This codes for CASRTGFPNQPQHF. This chain uses TRBV28 with TRBJ1-5; D is perhaps TRBD1 (6 bases). The CDR3 spans 14 residues. Trimming removed 6 bases at V and 3 bases at J, with 12 bases between. Germline V gives CDR1 MDHEN, CDR2 SYDVKM. Full variable domain (missing parts from reference TRBV28 and TRBJ1-5): DVKVTQSSRYLVKRTGEKVFLECVQDMDHENMFWYRQDPGLGLRLIYFSYDVKMKEKGDIPEGYSVSREKKERFSLILESASTNQTSMYLCASRTGFPNQPQHFGDGTRLSIL.

The rearrangement joins TRBV9 to TRBJ2-2; 7 bases line up with TRBD1. Per germline, CDR1 SGDLS and CDR2 YYNGEE. This CDR3 has 17 amino acids. Losses at the gene ends were 3 bases for V and 3 bases for J; bases not matched to a gene: 11. DNA for the CDR3: TGTGCCAGCAGCGCCCGCCGACAGGGATCGGACACCGGGGAGCTGTTTTTT. Protein sequence: CASSARRQGSDTGELFF.